What follows describes a single TCR beta chain. The data stem from a study of cytomegalovirus exposure and HLA in healthy donors. Researchers ran the PCR with 60 Vbeta and 13 Jbeta primers. Data came from immunoSEQ multiplex PCR; TCRdb stores just in-frame clones and leaves some out. The sample has about 190,000 clones, roughly 80% seen once. Specimen: PBMCs. This clonotype was sampled from a man in his forties or fifties in good health and CMV-seronegative.

CDR3 sequence reads: CASSPFGDISIGAEAFF. CDR3 nucleotide sequence: TGTGCCAGCAGCCCCTTTGGGGACATTTCAATTGGCGCTGAAGCTTTCTTT. The rearrangement joins TRBV7-8 to TRBJ1-1; a weak D match, TRBD1 (6 bases). Trimming pared 5 bases from V and 6 bases from J, leaving 25 bases between. The CDR3 extends over 17 amino acids. Germline-derived CDR1 and CDR2 are SGHVS and FQNEAQ.